Listed below are T cell receptor beta chains from one sample, sequenced in a study of T-cell memory formation after mild COVID-19. In TCRdb, the 5' RACE reads were re-called with MiXCR into one record per CDR3 protein. The table shows around 340,000 distinct CDR3 sequences, with 10% to 15% occurring only once. The sequencing sample was made of PBMCs or a T cell subset sorted from them (not recorded which). These receptors all stem from a man between 18 and 35 years old who had mild COVID-19 (a few samples of this study predate the infection). Cell type and time point are not known. CDR3s include the opening cysteine and the closing phenylalanine or tryptophan. A D gene is named only where the DNA matches it firmly. Size is stated for part of the rows, as once, few or many counts, or as a class when the clone is expanded.

j_call: TRBJ2-4
d_call: -
v_call: TRBV10-3
clone_size: many
cdr3_aa: CAISDSRVSDKNIQYF
cdr3_nt: TGTGCCATCAGTGATTCTCGTGTCAGTGACAAAAACATTCAGTACTTC

j_call: TRBJ1-5
d_call: -
v_call: TRBV7-3
clone_size: many
cdr3_aa: CASSLARGQPQHF
cdr3_nt: TGTGCCAGCAGCTTAGCCAGGGGTCAGCCCCAGCATTTT

j_call: TRBJ2-7
d_call: -
v_call: TRBV28
clone_size: few
cdr3_aa: CASSSPGESYEQYF
cdr3_nt: TGTGCCAGCAGTTCCCCGGGGGAGTCCTACGAGCAGTACTTC

j_call: TRBJ2-3
d_call: -
v_call: TRBV23-1
clone_size: few
cdr3_aa: CASPIKVPRDTQYF
cdr3_nt: TGCGCCAGCCCCATAAAGGTGCCGAGAGATACGCAGTATTTT

j_call: TRBJ1-1
d_call: -
v_call: TRBV12-3/TRBV12-4
clone_size: -
cdr3_aa: CASSSGFEAFF
cdr3_nt: TGTGCCAGCAGTTCAGGGTTTGAAGCTTTCTTT

j_call: TRBJ1-6
d_call: TRBD1
v_call: TRBV5-5
clone_size: few
cdr3_aa: CASSSTGGDAPLHF
cdr3_nt: TGTGCCAGCAGCTCAACAGGGGGCGACGCACCCCTCCACTTT

j_call: TRBJ1-4
d_call: TRBD1
v_call: TRBV12-3/TRBV12-4
clone_size: -
cdr3_aa: CASSPTGGERGLFF
cdr3_nt: TGTGCCAGCAGTCCGACAGGGGGTGAGCGGGGACTGTTTTTT

j_call: TRBJ2-3
d_call: TRBD2
v_call: TRBV5-1
clone_size: -
cdr3_aa: CASSLGEGSTDTQYF
cdr3_nt: TGCGCCAGCAGCTTGGGGGAGGGGAGCACAGATACGCAGTATTTT

j_call: TRBJ1-3
d_call: -
v_call: TRBV6-5
clone_size: -
cdr3_aa: CASSYGQGPGNTIYF
cdr3_nt: TGTGCCAGCAGTTACGGGCAGGGCCCTGGAAACACCATATATTTT

j_call: TRBJ2-3
d_call: TRBD2
v_call: TRBV18
clone_size: -
cdr3_aa: CASSRKGLAGTDTQYF
cdr3_nt: TGTGCCAGCTCCCGCAAGGGCCTAGCGGGCACAGATACGCAGTATTTT

j_call: TRBJ1-1
d_call: -
v_call: TRBV6-2/TRBV6-3
clone_size: -
cdr3_aa: CASSYRGREATEAFF
cdr3_nt: TGTGCCAGCAGTTACCGTGGCAGAGAAGCTACTGAAGCTTTCTTT

j_call: TRBJ2-5
d_call: TRBD1
v_call: TRBV12-3/TRBV12-4
clone_size: -
cdr3_aa: CASSLHRGQETQYF
cdr3_nt: TGTGCCAGCAGCCTCCACAGGGGCCAAGAGACCCAGTACTTC

j_call: TRBJ1-4
d_call: -
v_call: TRBV3-1
clone_size: many
cdr3_aa: CASSPGRTNEKLFF
cdr3_nt: TGTGCCAGCAGTCCAGGGAGAACTAATGAAAAACTGTTTTTT

j_call: TRBJ2-3
d_call: TRBD1
v_call: TRBV7-9
clone_size: few
cdr3_aa: CAGTGAVRADTQYF
cdr3_nt: TGTGCCGGGACAGGGGCGGTTCGGGCAGATACGCAGTATTTT

j_call: TRBJ2-3
d_call: TRBD1
v_call: TRBV6-1
clone_size: few
cdr3_aa: CASSTRTGGTDTQYF
cdr3_nt: TGTGCCAGCAGTACTCGGACAGGGGGAACAGATACGCAGTATTTT

j_call: TRBJ1-6
d_call: -
v_call: TRBV6-6
clone_size: -
cdr3_aa: CASIPSSYNSPLHF
cdr3_nt: TGTGCCAGCATCCCGAGCTCCTATAATTCACCCCTCCACTTT

j_call: TRBJ1-1
d_call: -
v_call: TRBV20-1
clone_size: -
cdr3_aa: CSAKDHLEPFF
cdr3_nt: TGCAGTGCTAAGGACCACCTGGAACCTTTCTTT

j_call: TRBJ2-2
d_call: -
v_call: TRBV5-6
clone_size: few
cdr3_aa: CASSWGSAGTTGELFF
cdr3_nt: TGTGCCAGCAGCTGGGGGTCGGCGGGGACCACCGGGGAGCTGTTTTTT

j_call: TRBJ1-1
d_call: -
v_call: TRBV12-3/TRBV12-4
clone_size: few
cdr3_aa: CASRIRRSRGTTEAFF
cdr3_nt: TGTGCCAGCAGGATTAGGCGGTCGAGGGGTACCACTGAAGCTTTCTTT

j_call: TRBJ1-3
d_call: -
v_call: TRBV6-5
clone_size: -
cdr3_aa: CASSFTSGGSVAGNTIYF
cdr3_nt: TGTGCCAGCAGTTTTACCTCGGGGGGTTCTGTCGCTGGAAACACCATATATTTT

j_call: TRBJ2-3
d_call: -
v_call: TRBV5-1
clone_size: -
cdr3_aa: CASSGSGPEDTQYF
cdr3_nt: TGCGCCAGCAGCGGGAGCGGCCCAGAAGATACGCAGTATTTT

j_call: TRBJ2-3
d_call: -
v_call: TRBV18
clone_size: few
cdr3_aa: CASSPPGDYTQYF
cdr3_nt: TGTGCCAGCTCACCACCGGGTGATTATACGCAGTATTTT

j_call: TRBJ2-6
d_call: -
v_call: TRBV20-1
clone_size: few
cdr3_aa: CSAREAGAGANVLTF
cdr3_nt: TGCAGTGCTAGAGAAGCGGGTGCAGGGGCCAACGTCCTGACTTTC

j_call: TRBJ1-1
d_call: -
v_call: TRBV6-2/TRBV6-3
clone_size: many
cdr3_aa: CASSYRGHEAFF
cdr3_nt: TGTGCCAGCAGTTACAGGGGTCATGAAGCTTTCTTT

j_call: TRBJ2-1
d_call: TRBD2
v_call: TRBV7-2
clone_size: -
cdr3_aa: CASSYGTSGGHGQFF
cdr3_nt: TGTGCCAGCAGCTACGGGACTAGCGGGGGCCACGGGCAGTTCTTC

j_call: TRBJ1-1
d_call: -
v_call: TRBV27
clone_size: -
cdr3_aa: CASSLGAVGNTEAFF
cdr3_nt: TGTGCCAGCAGTTTAGGGGCGGTGGGGAACACTGAAGCTTTCTTT

j_call: TRBJ2-3
d_call: -
v_call: TRBV6-5
clone_size: few
cdr3_aa: CASSYHSATDTQYF
cdr3_nt: TGTGCCAGCAGTTATCACTCGGCCACAGATACGCAGTATTTT

j_call: TRBJ2-1
d_call: -
v_call: TRBV5-1
clone_size: many
cdr3_aa: CASSLGGLVEQFF
cdr3_nt: TGCGCCAGCAGTCTGGGGGGGCTAGTTGAGCAGTTCTTC

j_call: TRBJ2-6
d_call: TRBD1
v_call: TRBV4-1
clone_size: many
cdr3_aa: CASSPTGSGANVLTF
cdr3_nt: TGCGCCAGCAGCCCGACAGGGTCTGGGGCCAACGTCCTGACTTTC

j_call: TRBJ2-2
d_call: -
v_call: TRBV10-3
clone_size: few
cdr3_aa: CAIRAGTGELFF
cdr3_nt: TGTGCCATCCGTGCGGGGACGGGGGAGCTGTTTTTT

j_call: TRBJ2-3
d_call: TRBD2
v_call: TRBV4-1
clone_size: few
cdr3_aa: CASSQDPSGGLKDTQYF
cdr3_nt: TGCGCCAGCAGCCAAGATCCTAGCGGGGGCCTCAAGGATACGCAGTATTTT

j_call: TRBJ1-5
d_call: -
v_call: TRBV4-1
clone_size: -
cdr3_aa: CASSHFNQPQHF
cdr3_nt: TGCGCCAGCAGCCATTTCAATCAGCCCCAGCATTTT

j_call: TRBJ2-1
d_call: -
v_call: TRBV6-5
clone_size: few
cdr3_aa: CASKGLGVSEQFF
cdr3_nt: TGTGCCAGCAAGGGTCTAGGTGTGAGTGAGCAGTTCTTC

j_call: TRBJ1-5
d_call: TRBD1
v_call: TRBV12-3/TRBV12-4
clone_size: few
cdr3_aa: CASTGDRANQPQHF
cdr3_nt: TGTGCCAGCACCGGGGACAGGGCCAATCAGCCCCAGCATTTT

j_call: TRBJ2-3
d_call: TRBD2
v_call: TRBV6-5
clone_size: few
cdr3_aa: CASSALGGGTDTQYF
cdr3_nt: TGTGCCAGCAGTGCCTTGGGAGGGGGCACAGATACGCAGTATTTT

j_call: TRBJ2-3
d_call: TRBD1
v_call: TRBV28
clone_size: -
cdr3_aa: CASRVQGLSTDTQYF
cdr3_nt: TGTGCCAGCAGGGTACAGGGGCTAAGCACAGATACGCAGTATTTT

j_call: TRBJ2-2
d_call: -
v_call: TRBV7-9
clone_size: few
cdr3_aa: CASSSLRSSGELFF
cdr3_nt: TGTGCCAGCAGCTCACTTCGGTCGTCCGGGGAGCTGTTTTTT

j_call: TRBJ2-6
d_call: -
v_call: TRBV9
clone_size: few
cdr3_aa: CASSVLGSGANVLTF
cdr3_nt: TGTGCCAGCAGCGTCCTAGGCTCTGGGGCCAACGTCCTGACTTTC

j_call: TRBJ2-3
d_call: TRBD2
v_call: TRBV27
clone_size: -
cdr3_aa: CASRRGGAGDTQYF
cdr3_nt: TGTGCCAGCAGGCGCGGGGGGGCGGGAGATACGCAGTATTTT

j_call: TRBJ2-1
d_call: TRBD2
v_call: TRBV7-2
clone_size: few
cdr3_aa: CASSAQTLAGGFNEQFF
cdr3_nt: TGTGCCAGCAGCGCACAAACTCTAGCGGGGGGGTTTAATGAGCAGTTCTTC